What follows is one T cell receptor (beta chain) and its context. The data were obtained in a study of OX40 agonist ivuxolimab in advanced cancers. For the study at large: The study treated patients with ivuxolimab, an agonistic anti-OX40 (CD134) antibody.

Some clones are missing from TCRdb's copy, which holds only in-frame ones; the method was immunoSEQ multiplex PCR. The table includes some 80,000 clones, roughly 85% detected once. The CDR3 is made up of 13 amino acids. Germline V gene sequence: CDR1 SQVTM, CDR2 ANQGSEA. The sequences come from CD4+ or CD8+ T cells sorted from blood, collected in a trial of the OX40 agonist ivuxolimab. The chain links TRBV29-1 to TRBJ2-5; 8 bases are a match to TRBD2. The J call is doubtful: the DNA matches TRBJ2-7 better. The sequence came from an adult with an advanced solid tumor such as melanoma, head and neck, liver or kidney cancer. CDR3 amino acids: CSVPGLGDYEQYF. As DNA, the CDR3 is TGCAGCGTTCCGGGACTAGGAGACTACGAGCAGTACTTC.